These T cell receptor beta chains were read from a single sample in a study of OX40 agonist ivuxolimab in advanced cancers. Assay used: immunoSEQ multiplex PCR; TCRdb lists only in-frame clones, some missing. Among approximately 60,000 clones, approximately 91% were seen once, and the ten largest hold over 6%. The specimen was CD4+ or CD8+ T cells sorted from blood, collected in a trial of the OX40 agonist ivuxolimab. Receptor source: an adult with an advanced solid tumor such as melanoma, head and neck, liver or kidney cancer. Both conserved end residues are trimmed from each CDR3. Fields, in order: V gene, CDR3 length, D gene, J gene, CDR3 protein. A D gene is named only where the DNA matches it firmly.

V: TRBV29-1; length: 12; D: NA; J: TRBJ2-5; CDR3: SAEGGGVEETQY
V: TRBV4-1; length: 12; D: NA; J: TRBJ1-1; CDR3: ASSQYGPGTEAF
V: TRBV30; length: 13; D: NA; J: TRBJ1-4; CDR3: AWSRVRGLNEKLF
V: TRBV10-3; length: 16; D: TRBD2; J: TRBJ2-2; CDR3: AISENPTSGRVTGELF
V: TRBV18; length: 15; D: NA; J: TRBJ2-3; CDR3: ASSPNLGGAGPDTQY
V: TRBV29-1; length: 12; D: NA; J: TRBJ2-7; CDR3: SVGRDGKTYEQY
V: TRBV18; length: 13; D: NA; J: TRBJ2-5; CDR3: ASSPPVGGGETQY
V: TRBV6-6; length: 10; D: NA; J: TRBJ1-2; CDR3: ASSNSQGGYT
V: TRBV19; length: 12; D: NA; J: TRBJ1-2; CDR3: ASTRFRGAYGYT
V: TRBV4-1; length: 14; D: TRBD1; J: TRBJ2-7; CDR3: ASSQDSGQVRHEQY
V: TRBV5-1; length: 12; D: NA; J: TRBJ2-3; CDR3: ASSLVSATDTQY
V: TRBV27; length: 14; D: TRBD1; J: TRBJ1-5; CDR3: ASAGGTGGGNQPQH
V: TRBV19; length: 13; D: NA; J: TRBJ1-4; CDR3: ASSIARAANEKLF
V: TRBV5-4; length: 15; D: TRBD1; J: TRBJ2-2; CDR3: ASGRVNRGRNTGELF
V: TRBV5-6; length: 13; D: TRBD1; J: TRBJ2-1; CDR3: ASSWGQGGYNEQF
V: TRBV6-1; length: 13; D: NA; J: TRBJ2-2; CDR3: ASTSGRVQTGELF
V: TRBV11-2; length: 12; D: TRBD2; J: TRBJ2-1; CDR3: ASSLFLAGEEQF
V: TRBV20-1; length: 9; D: NA; J: TRBJ1-1; CDR3: STEHLTEAF
V: TRBV6-1; length: 12; D: NA; J: TRBJ2-1; CDR3: ASRAPSRYNEQF
V: TRBV5-1; length: 11; D: NA; J: TRBJ2-1; CDR3: ASSAPVDNEQF
V: TRBV6-8; length: 12; D: NA; J: TRBJ1-2; CDR3: ASSYAGFSYGYT
V: TRBV7-9; length: 12; D: NA; J: TRBJ2-5; CDR3: ASSLQEYQETQY
V: TRBV27; length: 11; D: NA; J: TRBJ1-2; CDR3: ASSERSNYGYT
V: TRBV28; length: 10; D: NA; J: TRBJ1-1; CDR3: ASSPRRGEAF
V: TRBV28; length: 11; D: NA; J: TRBJ1-4; CDR3: ASSLRVWEKLF
V: TRBV5-1; length: 11; D: NA; J: TRBJ2-7; CDR3: ASSPRRTYEQY
V: TRBV29-1; length: 9; D: NA; J: TRBJ2-7; CDR3: SVERSREQY
V: TRBV5-6; length: 14; D: TRBD1; J: TRBJ2-2; CDR3: ASSPWGTGLTGELF
V: TRBV2; length: 11; D: TRBD2; J: TRBJ2-7; CDR3: ASRPASGYKQY
V: TRBV6-1; length: 12; D: TRBD1; J: TRBJ2-5; CDR3: ASGGQGYAETQY
V: TRBV5-4; length: 13; D: TRBD1; J: TRBJ2-6; CDR3: ASSQGAPGANVLT
V: TRBV5-1; length: 12; D: TRBD2; J: TRBJ2-1; CDR3: ASSFGTSGNEQF
V: TRBV7-9; length: 12; D: TRBD1; J: TRBJ1-1; CDR3: ASSRGTDYTEAF
V: TRBV5-1; length: 17; D: NA; J: TRBJ2-7; CDR3: ASSVAGLGLGANGGEQY
V: TRBV25-1; length: 11; D: TRBD1; J: TRBJ2-1; CDR3: ASSGQGYNEQF
V: TRBV5-6; length: 13; D: NA; J: TRBJ1-4; CDR3: ASSLAGQGFEKLF
V: TRBV4-1; length: 15; D: NA; J: TRBJ1-2; CDR3: ASSQVVDSWRDYGYT
V: TRBV27; length: 11; D: TRBD2; J: TRBJ2-1; CDR3: ASSVTSGGEQF
V: TRBV28; length: 13; D: TRBD1; J: TRBJ1-3; CDR3: ASRRQGSAGNTIY
V: TRBV2; length: 13; D: NA; J: TRBJ2-5; CDR3: ASTRQWGVRETQY
V: TRBV6-5; length: 10; D: NA; J: TRBJ2-7; CDR3: ATHQGAYEQY
V: TRBV2; length: 16; D: TRBD2; J: TRBJ2-5; CDR3: ASTNPGTSGKGQETQY
V: TRBV15; length: 11; D: NA; J: TRBJ2-6; CDR3: ATRGSGANVLT
V: TRBV4-2; length: 14; D: TRBD2; J: TRBJ2-1; CDR3: ASSQDGGAGSNEQF
V: TRBV5-8; length: 14; D: TRBD1; J: TRBJ2-7; CDR3: ASSLWSTGGFYEQY
V: TRBV15; length: 13; D: TRBD1; J: TRBJ1-1; CDR3: ATSRGQGANTEAF
V: TRBV7-2; length: 9; D: NA; J: TRBJ2-5; CDR3: ASSPVGAQY
V: TRBV19; length: 14; D: NA; J: TRBJ1-5; CDR3: ASSIGSGKGNQPQH
V: TRBV11-2; length: 12; D: NA; J: TRBJ2-5; CDR3: ASSLVRGRETQY
V: TRBV7-3; length: 11; D: TRBD1; J: TRBJ1-5; CDR3: ASSSRQGQPQH
V: TRBV7-9; length: 15; D: TRBD2; J: TRBJ2-2; CDR3: ASSLGLAGTNTGELF